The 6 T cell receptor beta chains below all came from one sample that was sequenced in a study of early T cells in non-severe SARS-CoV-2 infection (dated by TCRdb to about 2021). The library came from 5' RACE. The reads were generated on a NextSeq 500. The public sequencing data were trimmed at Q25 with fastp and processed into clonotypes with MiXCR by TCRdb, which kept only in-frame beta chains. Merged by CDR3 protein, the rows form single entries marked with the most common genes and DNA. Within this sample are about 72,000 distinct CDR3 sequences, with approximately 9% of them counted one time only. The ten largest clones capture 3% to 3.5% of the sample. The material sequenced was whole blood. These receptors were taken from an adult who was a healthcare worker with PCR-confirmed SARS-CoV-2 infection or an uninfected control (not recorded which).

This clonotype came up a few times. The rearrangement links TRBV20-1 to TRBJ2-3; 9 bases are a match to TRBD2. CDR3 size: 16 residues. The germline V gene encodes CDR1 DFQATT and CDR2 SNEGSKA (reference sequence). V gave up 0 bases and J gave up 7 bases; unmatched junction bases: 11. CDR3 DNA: TGCAGTGCTAGAGATCAGGGCGGGAGGGCCCCATATACGCAGTATTTT. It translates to CSARDQGGRAPYTQYF.

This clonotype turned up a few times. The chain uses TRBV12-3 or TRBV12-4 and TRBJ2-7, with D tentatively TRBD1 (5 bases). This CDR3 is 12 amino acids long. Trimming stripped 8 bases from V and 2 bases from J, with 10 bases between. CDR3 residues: CASGAGPYEQYF. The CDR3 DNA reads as TGTGCCAGCGGGGCAGGGCCCTACGAGCAGTACTTC.

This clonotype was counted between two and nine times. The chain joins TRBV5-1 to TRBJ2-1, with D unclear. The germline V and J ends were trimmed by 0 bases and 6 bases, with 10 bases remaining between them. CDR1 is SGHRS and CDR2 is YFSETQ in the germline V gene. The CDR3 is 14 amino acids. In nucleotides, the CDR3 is TGCGCCAGCAGCTTGGAAACCTCTCTCAATGAGCAGTTCTTC. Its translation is CASSLETSLNEQFF.

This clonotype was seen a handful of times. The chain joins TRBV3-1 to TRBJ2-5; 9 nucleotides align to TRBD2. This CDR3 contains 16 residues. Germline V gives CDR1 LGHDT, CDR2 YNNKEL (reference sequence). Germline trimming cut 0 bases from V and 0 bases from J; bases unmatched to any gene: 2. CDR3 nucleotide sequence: TGTGCCAGCAGCCAAGATCTAGCGGGACACCAAGAGACCCAGTACTTC. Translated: CASSQDLAGHQETQYF.

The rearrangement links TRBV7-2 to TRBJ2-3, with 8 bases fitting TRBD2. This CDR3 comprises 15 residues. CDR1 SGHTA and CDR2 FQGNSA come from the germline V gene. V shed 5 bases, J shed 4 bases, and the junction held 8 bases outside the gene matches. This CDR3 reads CASSPQTSVADTQYF. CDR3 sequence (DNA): TGTGCCAGCAGCCCCCAGACTAGCGTGGCAGATACGCAGTATTTT.

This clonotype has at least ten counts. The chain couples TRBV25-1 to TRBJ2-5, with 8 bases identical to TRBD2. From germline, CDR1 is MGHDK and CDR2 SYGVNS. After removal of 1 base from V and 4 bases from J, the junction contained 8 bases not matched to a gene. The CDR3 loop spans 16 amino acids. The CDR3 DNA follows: TGTGCCAGCAGTGAATCCGGGGGGGGTGAACGAGAGACCCAGTACTTC. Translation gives CASSESGGGERETQYF.